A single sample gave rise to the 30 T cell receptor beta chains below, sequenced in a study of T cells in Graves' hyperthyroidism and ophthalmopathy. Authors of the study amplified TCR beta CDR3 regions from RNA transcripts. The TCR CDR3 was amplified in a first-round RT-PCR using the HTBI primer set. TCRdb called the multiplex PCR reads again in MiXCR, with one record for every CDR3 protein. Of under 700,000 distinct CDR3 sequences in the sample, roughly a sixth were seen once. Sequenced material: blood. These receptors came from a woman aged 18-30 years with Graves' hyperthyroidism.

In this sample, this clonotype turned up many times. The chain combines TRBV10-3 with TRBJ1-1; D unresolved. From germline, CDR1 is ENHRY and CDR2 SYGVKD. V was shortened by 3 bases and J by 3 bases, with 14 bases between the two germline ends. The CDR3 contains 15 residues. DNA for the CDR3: TGTGCCATCAGTGACGCCGGGGATAAAGACACTGAAGCTTTCTTT. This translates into CAISDAGDKDTEAFF.

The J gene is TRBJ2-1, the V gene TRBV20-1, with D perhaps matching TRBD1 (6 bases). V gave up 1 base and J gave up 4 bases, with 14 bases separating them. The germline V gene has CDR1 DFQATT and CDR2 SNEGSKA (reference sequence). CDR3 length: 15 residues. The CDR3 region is CSARVLRQEYNEQFF. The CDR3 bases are TGCAGTGCTAGAGTATTACGACAGGAGTACAATGAGCAGTTCTTC.

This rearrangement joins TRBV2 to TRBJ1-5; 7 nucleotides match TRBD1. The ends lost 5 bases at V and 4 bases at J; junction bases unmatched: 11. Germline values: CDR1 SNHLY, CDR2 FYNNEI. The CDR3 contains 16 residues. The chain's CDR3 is CASSISGTEYNQPQHF. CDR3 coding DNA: TGTGCCAGCAGTATTTCCGGGACAGAGTATAATCAGCCCCAGCATTTT.

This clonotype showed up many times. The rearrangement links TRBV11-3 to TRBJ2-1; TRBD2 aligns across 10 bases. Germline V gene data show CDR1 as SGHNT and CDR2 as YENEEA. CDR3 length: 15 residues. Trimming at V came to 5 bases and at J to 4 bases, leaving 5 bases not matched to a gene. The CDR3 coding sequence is TGTGCCAGCAGCGGTGGACTAGCGGCTTACAATGAGCAGTTCTTC. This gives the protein CASSGGLAAYNEQFF.

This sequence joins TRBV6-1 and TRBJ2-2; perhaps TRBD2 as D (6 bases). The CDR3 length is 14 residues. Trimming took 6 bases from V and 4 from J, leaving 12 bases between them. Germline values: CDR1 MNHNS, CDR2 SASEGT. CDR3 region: CASRRDLGTGELFF. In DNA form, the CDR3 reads TGTGCCAGCAGGCGGGACCTGGGCACCGGGGAGCTGTTTTTT.

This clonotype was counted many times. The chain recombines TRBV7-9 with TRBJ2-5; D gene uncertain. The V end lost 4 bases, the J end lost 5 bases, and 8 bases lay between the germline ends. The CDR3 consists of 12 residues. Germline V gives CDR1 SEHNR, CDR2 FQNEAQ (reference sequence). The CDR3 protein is CASSSRRETQYF. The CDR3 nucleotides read TGTGCCAGCAGCTCCCGACGGGAGACCCAGTACTTC.

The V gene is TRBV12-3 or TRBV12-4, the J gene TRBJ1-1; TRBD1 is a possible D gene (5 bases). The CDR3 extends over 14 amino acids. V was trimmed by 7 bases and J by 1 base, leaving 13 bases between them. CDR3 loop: CASTGGGKNTEAFF. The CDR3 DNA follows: TGTGCCAGCACCGGGGGGGGGAAGAACACTGAAGCTTTCTTT.

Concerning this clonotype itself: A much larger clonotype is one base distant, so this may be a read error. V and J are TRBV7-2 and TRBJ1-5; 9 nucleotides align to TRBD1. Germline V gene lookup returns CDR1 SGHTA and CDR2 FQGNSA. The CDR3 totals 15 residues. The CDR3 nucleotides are TGTGCCAGCAGCTACCTACAGGGGGCAGGCCAGCCCCTGCATTTT. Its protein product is CASSYLQGAGQPLHF.

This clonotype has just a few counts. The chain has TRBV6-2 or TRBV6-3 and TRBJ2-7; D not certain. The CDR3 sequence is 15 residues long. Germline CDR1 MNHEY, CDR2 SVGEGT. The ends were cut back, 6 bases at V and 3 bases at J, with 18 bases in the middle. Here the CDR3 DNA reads TGTGCCAGCAGCCACCGTTCCTTGGGGATCTACGAGCAGTACTTC. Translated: CASSHRSLGIYEQYF.

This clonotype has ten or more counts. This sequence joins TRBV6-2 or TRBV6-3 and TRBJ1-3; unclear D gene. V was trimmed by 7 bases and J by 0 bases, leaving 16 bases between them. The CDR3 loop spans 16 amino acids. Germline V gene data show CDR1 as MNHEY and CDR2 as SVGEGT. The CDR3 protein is CASTRPGVISGNTIYF. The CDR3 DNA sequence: TGTGCCAGCACGCGCCCGGGAGTCATCTCTGGAAACACCATATATTTT.

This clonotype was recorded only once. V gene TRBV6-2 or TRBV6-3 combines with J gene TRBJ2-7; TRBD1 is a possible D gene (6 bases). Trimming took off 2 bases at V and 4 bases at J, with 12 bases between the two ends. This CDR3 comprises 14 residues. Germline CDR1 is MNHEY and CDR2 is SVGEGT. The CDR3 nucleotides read TGTGCCAGCAGTTACCGGGACACGGTTTACGAGCAGTACTTC. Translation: CASSYRDTVYEQYF.

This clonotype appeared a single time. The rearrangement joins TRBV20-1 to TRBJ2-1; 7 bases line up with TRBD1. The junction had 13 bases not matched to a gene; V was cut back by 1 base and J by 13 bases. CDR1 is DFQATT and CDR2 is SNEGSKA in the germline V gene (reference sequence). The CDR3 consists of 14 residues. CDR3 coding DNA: TGCAGTGCTAGAGGACAGGGTGGACAAGAGACCCAGTTCTTC. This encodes CSARGQGGQETQFF.

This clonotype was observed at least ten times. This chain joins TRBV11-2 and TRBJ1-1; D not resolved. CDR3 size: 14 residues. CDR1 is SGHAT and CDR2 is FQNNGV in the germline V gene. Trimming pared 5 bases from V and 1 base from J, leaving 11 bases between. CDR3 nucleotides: TGTGCCAGCAGCCTCAACTCCGGGAACACTGAAGCTTTCTTT. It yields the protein CASSLNSGNTEAFF.

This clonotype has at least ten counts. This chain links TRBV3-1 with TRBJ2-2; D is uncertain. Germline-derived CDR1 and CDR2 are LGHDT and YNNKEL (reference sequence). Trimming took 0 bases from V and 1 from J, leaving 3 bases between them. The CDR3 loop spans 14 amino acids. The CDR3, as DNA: TGTGCCAGCAGCCAAGAAGTGAACACCGGGGAGCTGTTTTTT. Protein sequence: CASSQEVNTGELFF.

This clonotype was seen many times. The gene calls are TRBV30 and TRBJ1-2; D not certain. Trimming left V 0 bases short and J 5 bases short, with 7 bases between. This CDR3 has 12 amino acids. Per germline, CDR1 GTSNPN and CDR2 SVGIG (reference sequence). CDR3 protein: CAWSVASYGYTF. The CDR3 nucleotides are TGTGCCTGGAGTGTAGCTTCTTATGGCTACACCTTC. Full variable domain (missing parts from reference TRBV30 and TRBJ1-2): SQTIHQWPATLVQPVGSPLSLECTVEGTSNPNLYWYRQAAGRGLQLLFYSVGIGQISSEVPQNLSASRPQDRQFILSSKKLLLSDSGFYLCAWSVASYGYTFGSGTRLTVV.

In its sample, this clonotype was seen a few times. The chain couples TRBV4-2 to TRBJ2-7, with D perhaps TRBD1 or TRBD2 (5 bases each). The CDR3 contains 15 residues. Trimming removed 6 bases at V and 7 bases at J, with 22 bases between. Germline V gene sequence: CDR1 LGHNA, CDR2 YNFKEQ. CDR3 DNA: TGTGCCAGCAGGCCAATGGGGGAAGTCCTGGGGGAGCAGTACTTC. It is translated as CASRPMGEVLGEQYF.

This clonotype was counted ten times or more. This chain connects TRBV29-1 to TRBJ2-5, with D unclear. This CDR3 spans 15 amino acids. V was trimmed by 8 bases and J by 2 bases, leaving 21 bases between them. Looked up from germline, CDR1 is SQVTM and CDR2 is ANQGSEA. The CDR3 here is CSISSGVTPQETQYF. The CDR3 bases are TGCAGCATATCAAGTGGGGTGACGCCTCAAGAGACCCAGTACTTC.

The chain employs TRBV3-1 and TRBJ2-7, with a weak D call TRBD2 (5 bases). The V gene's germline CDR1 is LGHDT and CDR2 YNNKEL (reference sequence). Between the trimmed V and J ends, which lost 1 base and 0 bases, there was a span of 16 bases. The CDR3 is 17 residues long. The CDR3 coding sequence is TGTGCCAGCAGCCAAGGGGTAGACGGGGTGAGCTCCTACGAGCAGTACTTC. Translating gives CASSQGVDGVSSYEQYF.

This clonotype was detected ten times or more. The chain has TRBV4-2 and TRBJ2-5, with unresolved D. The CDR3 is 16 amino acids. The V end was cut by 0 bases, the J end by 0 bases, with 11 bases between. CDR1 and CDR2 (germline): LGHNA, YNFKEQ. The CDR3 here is CASSQDKTQNQETQYF. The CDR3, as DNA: TGTGCCAGCAGCCAAGATAAGACGCAGAACCAAGAGACCCAGTACTTC.

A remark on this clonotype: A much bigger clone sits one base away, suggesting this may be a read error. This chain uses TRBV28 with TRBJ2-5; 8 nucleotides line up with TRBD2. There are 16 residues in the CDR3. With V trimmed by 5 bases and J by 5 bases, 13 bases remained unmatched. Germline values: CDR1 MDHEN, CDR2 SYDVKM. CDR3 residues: CASSPIKRERAETQYF. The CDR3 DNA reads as TGTGCCAGCAGTCCGATAAAGCGGGAGCGGGCGGAGACCCAGTACTTC.

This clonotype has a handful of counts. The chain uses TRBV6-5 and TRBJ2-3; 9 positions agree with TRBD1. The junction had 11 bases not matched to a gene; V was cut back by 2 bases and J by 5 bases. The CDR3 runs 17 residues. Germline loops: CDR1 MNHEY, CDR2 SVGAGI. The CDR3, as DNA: TGTGCCAGCAGTTACAGGGGGGCGGGGACAGGGAAAGATACGCAGTATTTT. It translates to CASSYRGAGTGKDTQYF.

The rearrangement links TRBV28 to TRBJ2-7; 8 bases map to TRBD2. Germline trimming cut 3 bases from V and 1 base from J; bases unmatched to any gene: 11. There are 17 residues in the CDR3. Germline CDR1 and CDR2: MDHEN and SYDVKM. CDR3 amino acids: CASSLPEGSGASYEQYF. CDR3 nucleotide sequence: TGTGCCAGCAGTTTGCCGGAGGGTAGCGGGGCTTCCTACGAGCAGTACTTC. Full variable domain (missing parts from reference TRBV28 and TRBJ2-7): DVKVTQSSRYLVKRTGEKVFLECVQDMDHENMFWYRQDPGLGLRLIYFSYDVKMKEKGDIPEGYSVSREKKERFSLILESASTNQTSMYLCASSLPEGSGASYEQYFGPGTRLTVT.

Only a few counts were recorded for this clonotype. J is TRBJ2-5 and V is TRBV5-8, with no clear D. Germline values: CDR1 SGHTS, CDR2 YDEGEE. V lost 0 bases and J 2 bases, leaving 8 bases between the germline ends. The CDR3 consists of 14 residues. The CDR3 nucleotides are TGTGCCAGCAGCTTGGGGCGGTTTCAAGAGACCCAGTACTTC. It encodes CASSLGRFQETQYF. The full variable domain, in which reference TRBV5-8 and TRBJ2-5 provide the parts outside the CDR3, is EAGVTQSPTHLIKTRGQQATLRCSPISGHTSVYWYQQALGLGLQFLLWYDEGEERNRGNFPPRFSGRQFPNYSSELNVNALELEDSALYLCASSLGRFQETQYFGPGTRLLVL.

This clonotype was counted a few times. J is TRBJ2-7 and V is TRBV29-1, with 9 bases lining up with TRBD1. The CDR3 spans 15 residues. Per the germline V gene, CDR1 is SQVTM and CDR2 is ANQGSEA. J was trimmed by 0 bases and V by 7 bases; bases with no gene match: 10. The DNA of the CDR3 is TGCAGCGCAGATAACAGGGGGCTCGCCTCCTACGAGCAGTACTTC. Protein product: CSADNRGLASYEQYF.

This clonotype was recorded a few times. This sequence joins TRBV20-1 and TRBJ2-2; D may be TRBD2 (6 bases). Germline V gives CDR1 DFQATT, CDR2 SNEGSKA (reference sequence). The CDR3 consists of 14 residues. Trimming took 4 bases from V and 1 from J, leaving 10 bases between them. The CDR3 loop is CSATGLMNTGELFF. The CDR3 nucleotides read TGCAGTGCTACGGGACTGATGAACACCGGGGAGCTGTTTTTT.

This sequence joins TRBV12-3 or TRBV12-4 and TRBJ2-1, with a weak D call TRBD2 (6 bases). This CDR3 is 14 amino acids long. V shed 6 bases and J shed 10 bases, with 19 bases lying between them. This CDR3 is CASSPLAPSYEQFF. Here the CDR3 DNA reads TGTGCCAGCAGCCCTCTAGCGCCGAGCTACGAGCAGTTCTTC.

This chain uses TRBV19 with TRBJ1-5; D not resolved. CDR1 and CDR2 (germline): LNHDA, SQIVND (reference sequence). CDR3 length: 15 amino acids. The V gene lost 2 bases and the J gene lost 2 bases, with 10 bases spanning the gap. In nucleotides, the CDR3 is TGTGCCAGTAGTATAACAGATTATGGCAATCAGCCCCAGCATTTT. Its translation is CASSITDYGNQPQHF.

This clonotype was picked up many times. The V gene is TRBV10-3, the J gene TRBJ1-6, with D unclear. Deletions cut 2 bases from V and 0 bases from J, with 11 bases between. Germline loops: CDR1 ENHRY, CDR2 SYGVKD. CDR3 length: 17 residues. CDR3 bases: TGTGCCATCAGTGAGAGAGACACAAGCTCCTATAATTCACCCCTCCACTTT. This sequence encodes CAISERDTSSYNSPLHF.

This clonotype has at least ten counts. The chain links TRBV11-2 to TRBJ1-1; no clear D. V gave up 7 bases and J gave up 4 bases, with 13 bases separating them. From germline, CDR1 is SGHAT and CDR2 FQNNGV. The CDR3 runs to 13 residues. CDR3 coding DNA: TGTGCCAGCACCCCCCGGCTTGGCACTGAAGCTTTCTTT. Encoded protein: CASTPRLGTEAFF.

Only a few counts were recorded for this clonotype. Here the CDR3 reads CSADSRGVGELFF. CDR3 coding DNA: TGCAGTGCGGATTCGCGGGGGGTTGGGGAGCTGTTTTTT. The chain uses TRBV20-1 and TRBJ2-2, with 8 positions matching TRBD2. V was clipped by 6 bases and J by 8 bases; unmatched bases: 8. The germline V gene has CDR1 DFQATT and CDR2 SNEGSKA (reference sequence). The CDR3 runs to 13 residues.